Sequencing of this T cell receptor (beta chain) was carried out in a study of cytomegalovirus exposure and HLA in healthy donors. Study in general: The same platform as the approximately 640 first-cohort repertoires was used for the 110 or so validation repertoires, a later analysis reported. Study conclusions and caveats: According to the study, 150 to 200 TCR beta chains were cytomegalovirus-associated.

The approximately 130-subject validation cohort, separate from the approximately 640-subject first cohort, included the donors. Note on this clone: What it recognizes is unknown.

Repertoires were generated with immunoSEQ multiplex PCR, while TCRdb's copy carries only in-frame clones and drops some. The sample contains 76,000 or so clones, 94% of which appear only once. Trimming stripped 9 bases from V and 3 bases from J, with 15 bases between. CDR3 length: 13 amino acids. Germline V gives CDR1 SNHLY, CDR2 FYNNEI. The genes are TRBV2 and TRBJ2-7; D might be TRBD1 (7 bases). The sample taken for sequencing was PBMCs. The sequence was collected from a woman younger than 30 in good health and CMV-seronegative. The CDR3 bases are TGTGCCAGGAGGGAGGCAGGGGGCTACGAGCAGTACTTC. Its translation: CARREAGGYEQYF.